This T cell receptor beta chain was recovered during a study of shared T cell receptors in the human thymus. The assay was immunoSEQ multiplex PCR, and TCRdb's table has in-frame clones only and misses some. The data contain about 660,000 clones, roughly 90% of them singletons. V shed 3 bases and J 3 bases; nucleotides not matched to a gene: 7. CDR3 length equals 17 residues. Germline CDR1 and CDR2: LGHNA and YSLEER. This clone was seen just once. Another study also made use of these data, one on human thymus T cells. That work adds: The sample donors, healthy Finnish infants, were having corrective surgery for congenital heart defects. Thymic samples were excised during corrective heart operations. Thymic repertoires of unrelated individuals were reported in related research to overlap highly.

The receptor was derived from a boy under three years old with a congenital heart defect. The specimen was thymocytes. This chain uses TRBV4-3 with TRBJ2-7, with TRBD2 matching 14 bases. The CDR3 nucleotides read TGCGCCAGCAGCCAGGGCCTGGGACTAGCGGGAGACTACGAGCAGTACTTC. It specifies CASSQGLGLAGDYEQYF.